The table lists the clone carrying this T cell receptor beta chain with a count of one. This CDR3 is built from 13 residues. CDR1 KGHSH and CDR2 LQKENI come from the germline V gene. Trimming pared 11 bases from V and 4 bases from J, leaving 18 bases between. The data stem from a study of T cell changes during pregnancy in multiple sclerosis. Assay used: immunoSEQ multiplex PCR; TCRdb lists only in-frame clones, some missing. Of about 38,000 clones listed, 85% to 95% are singletons. Material: CD4+ T cells from peripheral blood mononuclear cells, obtained in the second trimester of pregnancy. The chain has TRBV18 and TRBJ2-7; D remains unclear. The source of this sequence is a female donor with multiple sclerosis, enrolled in a pregnancy study. CDR3 sequence reads: CAARPAGSYEQYF. CDR3 bases: TGTGCCGCCCGACCAGCAGGTTCTTACGAGCAGTACTTC.